Sequencing of this T cell receptor beta chain was carried out in a study of blood T cell repertoires in COVID-19. Background on the study: Both acute and convalescent COVID-19 samples were obtained from the United States, Italy and Spain. From T cells, B-cell-depleted T cells, or PBMCs came the material, which was cDNA or gDNA.

Authors' processing steps: Estimated nucleated cell counts came from reference gene primer amplification. Profiling relied on immunoSEQ multiplex PCR, and the TCRdb table lists in-frame clones only, not all of them. From that table come the V and J calls and clone size; the DNA was used to work out D and trimming. The sample yields approximately 300,000 clones, roughly 90% seen once. Trimming took 4 bases from V and 4 from J, leaving 15 bases between them. The CDR3 covers 16 residues. The germline gives CDR1 SGDLS, CDR2 YYNGEE. The origin of this receptor is a man aged 35 to 55 with acute or convalescent COVID-19. The chain recombines TRBV9 with TRBJ2-6; maybe TRBD1 (7 bases). The sequenced sample was peripheral blood. CDR3 in amino acids: CASSLRGESGANVLTF. CDR3 DNA sequence: TGTGCCAGCAGCCTCAGGGGGGAATCAGGGGCCAACGTCCTGACTTTC.